This TCR beta chain was profiled in a study of shared clonotypes between healthy human individuals. Assay used: immunoSEQ multiplex PCR; TCRdb lists only in-frame clones, some missing. The table shows around 1.1 million clones, with roughly 77% occurring only once. Sequencing was done on a sample of memory CD4+ T cells from PBMCs. Subset in this sample: CD45RA-negative fraction. The origin of this receptor is a young man in good health. Some clones in this sample may be carry-over from other donors' samples.

In DNA, the CDR3 is TGTGCCAGCAGTTTATCGGGACAGGGGAGGTACGAGCAGTACTTC. Translated: CASSLSGQGRYEQYF. The rearrangement joins TRBV27 to TRBJ2-7; 10 bases line up with TRBD1. This CDR3 has 15 residues. The V gene end was trimmed by 0 bases and the J gene end by 4 bases; junction bases not matched to a gene: 3. In germline, CDR1 is MNHEY, CDR2 SMNVEV (reference sequence).